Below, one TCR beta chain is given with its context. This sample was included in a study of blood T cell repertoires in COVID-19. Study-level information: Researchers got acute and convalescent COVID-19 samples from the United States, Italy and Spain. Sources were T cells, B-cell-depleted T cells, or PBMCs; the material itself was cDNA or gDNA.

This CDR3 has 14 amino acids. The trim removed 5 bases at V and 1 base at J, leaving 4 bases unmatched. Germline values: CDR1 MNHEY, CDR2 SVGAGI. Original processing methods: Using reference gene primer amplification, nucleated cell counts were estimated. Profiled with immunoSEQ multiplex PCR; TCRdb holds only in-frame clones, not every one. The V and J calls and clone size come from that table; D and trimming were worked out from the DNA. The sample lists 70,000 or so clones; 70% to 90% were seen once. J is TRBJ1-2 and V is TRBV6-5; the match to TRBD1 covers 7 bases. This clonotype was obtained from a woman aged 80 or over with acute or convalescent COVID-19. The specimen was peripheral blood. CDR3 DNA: TGTGCCAGCAGTCCCGACAGGGTTAACTATGGCTACACCTTC. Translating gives CASSPDRVNYGYTF.